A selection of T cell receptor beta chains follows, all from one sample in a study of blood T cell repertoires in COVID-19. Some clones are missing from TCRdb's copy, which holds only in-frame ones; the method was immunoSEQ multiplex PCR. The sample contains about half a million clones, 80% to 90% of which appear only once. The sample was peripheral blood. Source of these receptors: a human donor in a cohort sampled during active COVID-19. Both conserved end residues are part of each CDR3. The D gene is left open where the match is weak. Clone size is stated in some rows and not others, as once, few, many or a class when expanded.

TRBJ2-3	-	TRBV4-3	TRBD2	TGCGCCAGCAGCCCCGGACTAGCGAGAAGGGCAGATACGCAGTATTTT	CASSPGLARRADTQYF
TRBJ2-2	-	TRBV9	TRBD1	TGTGCCAGCAGTCCATTCGACAGGGCCAGGGGAGAGCTGTTTTTT	CASSPFDRARGELFF
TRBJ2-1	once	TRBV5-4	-	TGTGCCAGCAGCTTGACAGGGTGGGATGAGCAGTTCTTC	CASSLTGWDEQFF
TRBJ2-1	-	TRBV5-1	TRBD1	TGCGCCAGCAGCCGGGGACAGGGGTCCCACAATGAGCAGTTCTTC	CASSRGQGSHNEQFF
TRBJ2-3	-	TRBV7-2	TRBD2	TGTGCCAGCAGCTTAGAAGCTAGCGGGGGTGGTAAGCAGTATTTT	CASSLEASGGGKQYF
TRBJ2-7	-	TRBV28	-	TGTGCCAGCTCTGTGACAGCCCTCTACGAGCAGTACTTC	CASSVTALYEQYF
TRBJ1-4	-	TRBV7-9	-	TGTGCCAGCAGCTTAGGAGGTTCTAATGAAAAACTGTTTTTT	CASSLGGSNEKLFF
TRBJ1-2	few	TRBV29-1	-	TGCAGCGTTGAAAAATGGGCCGAAATACACTATGGCTACACCTTC	CSVEKWAEIHYGYTF
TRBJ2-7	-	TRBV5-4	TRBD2	TGTGCCAGCAGCCAGCTAGCGGGACTCTCCTACGAGCAGTACTTC	CASSQLAGLSYEQYF
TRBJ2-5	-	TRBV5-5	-	TGTGCCAGCAGCTTTGGGCAGGTCGGCGAGACCCAGTACTTC	CASSFGQVGETQYF
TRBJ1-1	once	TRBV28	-	TGTGCCAGCAGTTCATCTCTCAGGGCCACTGAAGCTTTCTTT	CASSSSLRATEAFF
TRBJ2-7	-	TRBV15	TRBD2	TGTGCCACCAGCAGGGGCGGGACTACCTCCTACGAGCAGTACTTC	CATSRGGTTSYEQYF
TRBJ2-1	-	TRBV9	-	TGTGCCAGCAGCGTAGTGGGCGATGAGCAGTTCTTC	CASSVVGDEQFF
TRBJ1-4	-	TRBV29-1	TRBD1	TGCAGCGTTGAGGTGGGGCAGGGGGGCGAAAAACTGTTTTTT	CSVEVGQGGEKLFF
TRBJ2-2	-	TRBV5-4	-	TGTGCCAGCAGCTTGGCAGGGATCGGGGAGCTGTTTTTT	CASSLAGIGELFF